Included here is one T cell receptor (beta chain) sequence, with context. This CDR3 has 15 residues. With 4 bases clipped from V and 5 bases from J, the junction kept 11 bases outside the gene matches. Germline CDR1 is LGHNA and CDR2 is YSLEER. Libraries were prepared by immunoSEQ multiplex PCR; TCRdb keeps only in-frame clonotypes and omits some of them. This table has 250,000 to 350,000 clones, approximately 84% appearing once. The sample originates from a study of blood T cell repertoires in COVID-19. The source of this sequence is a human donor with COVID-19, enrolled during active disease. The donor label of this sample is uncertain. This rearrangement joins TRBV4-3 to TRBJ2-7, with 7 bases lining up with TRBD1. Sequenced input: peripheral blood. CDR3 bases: TGCGCCAGCAGCCTCGGGACAGATCCATTACACGAGCAGTACTTC. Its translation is CASSLGTDPLHEQYF.